A selection of T cell receptor beta chains follows, all from one sample in a study of T-cell reconstitution after alpha-beta-depleted transplantation in children. Each CDR3 protein is one row after TCRdb ran MiXCR on the PCR reads. The repertoire holds about 610,000 distinct CDR3 sequences, with roughly a tenth as singletons. The sequencing used PBMCs from the stem cell graft donor, collected from the stem cell graft. The source of these receptors is a human donor who donated a stem cell graft to a child with acute myeloid leukemia. The CDR3 runs from the conserved cysteine through the conserved F or W.

v_gene: TRBV24-1
j_gene: TRBJ1-5
CDR3aa: CATSGYSNQPQHF

v_gene: TRBV7-8
j_gene: TRBJ2-7
CDR3aa: CASRSTWFYEQYF

v_gene: TRBV5-5
j_gene: TRBJ2-5
CDR3aa: CASSLEGREETQYF

v_gene: TRBV6-1
j_gene: TRBJ2-1
CDR3aa: CASRGTARDEQFF

v_gene: TRBV10-3
j_gene: TRBJ1-1
CDR3aa: CAIRRGTEAFF

v_gene: TRBV6-2/TRBV6-3
j_gene: TRBJ2-7
CDR3aa: CASKPIRTARDEQYF

v_gene: TRBV2
j_gene: TRBJ2-1
CDR3aa: CASRLAGVANEQFF

v_gene: TRBV4-3
j_gene: TRBJ2-7
CDR3aa: CASSQDGPGLAYEQYF

v_gene: TRBV28
j_gene: TRBJ1-2
CDR3aa: CASSDPGYSPNYGYTF

v_gene: TRBV7-6
j_gene: TRBJ2-5
CDR3aa: CASSSQALTKETQYF

v_gene: TRBV6-2/TRBV6-3
j_gene: TRBJ1-5
CDR3aa: CASIDRGDQPQHF

v_gene: TRBV12-3/TRBV12-4
j_gene: TRBJ2-7
CDR3aa: CASTGLGTGSSNPYEQYF

v_gene: TRBV12-3/TRBV12-4
j_gene: TRBJ1-5
CDR3aa: CASKTGFQPQHF

v_gene: TRBV29-1
j_gene: TRBJ1-2
CDR3aa: CSGGGQDGYTF

v_gene: TRBV7-9
j_gene: TRBJ1-3
CDR3aa: CASSLGGWDPSGNTIYF

v_gene: TRBV29-1
j_gene: TRBJ2-5
CDR3aa: CSQTSGETQYF

v_gene: TRBV7-2
j_gene: TRBJ2-7
CDR3aa: CASSLGAASSYEQYF

v_gene: TRBV7-2
j_gene: TRBJ1-4
CDR3aa: CASSPRGGATNEKLFF

v_gene: TRBV7-2
j_gene: TRBJ2-1
CDR3aa: CASSPRGEQFF

v_gene: TRBV9
j_gene: TRBJ2-1
CDR3aa: CASSSGWREGMNEQFF

v_gene: TRBV20-1
j_gene: TRBJ1-4
CDR3aa: CSARDLGREANEKLFF

v_gene: TRBV4-3
j_gene: TRBJ2-7
CDR3aa: CASSQDRGPSF

v_gene: TRBV10-3
j_gene: TRBJ2-1
CDR3aa: CAISRLASYNEQFF

v_gene: TRBV5-1
j_gene: TRBJ2-3
CDR3aa: CASSLAGGNTQYF

v_gene: TRBV20-1
j_gene: TRBJ2-7
CDR3aa: CSAPGPDSYEQYF

v_gene: TRBV30
j_gene: TRBJ1-4
CDR3aa: CAWSRDSREKLFF

v_gene: TRBV20-1
j_gene: TRBJ2-3
CDR3aa: CSASQRGGRSTDTQYF

v_gene: TRBV30
j_gene: TRBJ2-1
CDR3aa: CAWSVNGGQFF

v_gene: TRBV29-1
j_gene: TRBJ2-1
CDR3aa: CSVELYGRASSEQFF

v_gene: TRBV5-1
j_gene: TRBJ2-1
CDR3aa: CASSSHTGGILDEQFF

v_gene: TRBV15
j_gene: TRBJ2-3
CDR3aa: CATSRGERSTDTQYF

v_gene: TRBV16
j_gene: TRBJ1-5
CDR3aa: CASSQLRAGFMNQPQHF

v_gene: TRBV7-9
j_gene: TRBJ2-1
CDR3aa: CASSLAAWEGNEQFF

v_gene: TRBV6-1
j_gene: TRBJ2-7
CDR3aa: CASSPFIAGINEQYF

v_gene: TRBV29-1
j_gene: TRBJ1-2
CDR3aa: CSVEERMSDIGYTF

v_gene: TRBV2
j_gene: TRBJ2-5
CDR3aa: CASGTSVQETQYF

v_gene: TRBV11-2
j_gene: TRBJ2-1
CDR3aa: CASSTRLAGGPGQFF

v_gene: TRBV6-4
j_gene: TRBJ1-3
CDR3aa: CASSDWWGRNTISF

v_gene: TRBV10-3
j_gene: TRBJ1-2
CDR3aa: CAISDGQDYGYTF

v_gene: TRBV12-3/TRBV12-4
j_gene: TRBJ2-1
CDR3aa: CASRGWTSQGQGQFF

v_gene: TRBV27
j_gene: TRBJ1-6
CDR3aa: CASTDREGSPLHF

v_gene: TRBV12-3/TRBV12-4
j_gene: TRBJ2-3
CDR3aa: CASSFSSGTDTQYF